This is a list of T cell receptor beta chains from one sample in a study of blood T cells in healthy people across ages. TCRdb called the 5' RACE reads again in MiXCR, with one record for every CDR3 protein. The sample contains just under 550,000 distinct CDR3 sequences, approximately 25% of which appear only once. The sample was also reused in another study, on T cells of mothers and their children.

Sequenced sample: blood. The receptors derive from a boy aged 5-17 years in good health. CDR3s include the opening cysteine and the closing phenylalanine or tryptophan. The order of the fields is D gene, clone size, V gene, J gene, CDR3 DNA, CDR3 protein. A D gene is named only where the DNA matches it firmly. Size values are once, few and many counts, or a class for expanded clones, and some rows have none.

NA	once	TRBV7-9	TRBJ1-1	TGTGCCAGCAGCTTAGAGGGGGGGTTGAGGAACACTGAAGCTTTCTTT	CASSLEGGLRNTEAFF
TRBD2	few	TRBV7-2	TRBJ2-5	TGTGCCAGCAGCTTACTTTTAATCGGGCTAGCGGGAGTTCGGGAGCAGTACTTC	CASSLLLIGLAGVREQYF
NA	NA	TRBV12-3/TRBV12-4	TRBJ1-2	TGTGCCAGCAGCCCCGCGGAACAGGGCTATGGCTACACCTTC	CASSPAEQGYGYTF
NA	once	TRBV29-1	TRBJ2-7	TGCAGCGTAGCCACGGGGCAGACGGGCCTCTACGAGCAGTACTTC	CSVATGQTGLYEQYF
NA	few	TRBV7-2	TRBJ2-1	TGTGCCAGCAGCCCGCAGGCATACAATGAGCAGTTCTTC	CASSPQAYNEQFF
TRBD1	many	TRBV5-1	TRBJ2-5	TGCGCCAGCAGCTTGTGGGAACAGGGGTCAGAGACCCAGTACTTC	CASSLWEQGSETQYF
NA	many	TRBV6-5	TRBJ2-2	TGTGCCAGCAGTAAGGGACAAAACACCGGGGAGCTGTTTTTT	CASSKGQNTGELFF
NA	few	TRBV12-3/TRBV12-4	TRBJ2-1	TGTGCCAGCTCCTCATACAGACGGGAGAACAATGAGCAGTTCTTC	CASSSYRRENNEQFF
NA	few	TRBV7-9	TRBJ1-4	TGTGCCAGCAGCTCGTGGAGCGGGGCCGTGAATGAAAAACTGTTTTTT	CASSSWSGAVNEKLFF
NA	few	TRBV20-1	TRBJ2-7	TGCAGTGCTAGAGATCTCCTGGGGGCCTACGAGCAGTACTTC	CSARDLLGAYEQYF
NA	NA	TRBV18	TRBJ1-1	TGTGCCAGCTCACCGGGGCCGGAGGCCACTGAAGCTTTCTTT	CASSPGPEATEAFF
TRBD2	NA	TRBV28	TRBJ2-1	TGTGCCAGCAGGGTTCCGGGGGGGGGAATAGGTAATGAGCAGTTCTTC	CASRVPGGGIGNEQFF
NA	NA	TRBV9	TRBJ2-1	TGTGCCAGCAGCGTTGGTTCATCTGAGCAGTTCTTC	CASSVGSSEQFF
NA	NA	TRBV13	TRBJ1-3	TGTGCCAGCAGCTTAGGCGGGGACGGAGGTCGCGCCTCTGGAAACACCATATATTTT	CASSLGGDGGRASGNTIYF
NA	NA	TRBV7-2	TRBJ1-5	TGTGCCAGCAGCTGGGGGGGGACGTATAGCAATCAGCCCCAGCATTTT	CASSWGGTYSNQPQHF
NA	many	TRBV21-1	TRBJ2-7	TGTGCCAGCAGCAAAGGAGGACTAGCGCGGGAGCAGTACTTC	CASSKGGLAREQYF
NA	once	TRBV6-2/TRBV6-3	TRBJ2-1	TGTGCCAGCTCGGACACAACAGGTGAGCAGTTCTTC	CASSDTTGEQFF
NA	NA	TRBV2	TRBJ1-2	TGTGCCAGCAGTGAGGGGGCAGGCTACACCTTC	CASSEGAGYTF
NA	NA	TRBV5-1	TRBJ2-5	TGCGCCAGCAGCTTGTTAACGGACCAAGAGACCCAGTACTTC	CASSLLTDQETQYF
TRBD1	NA	TRBV7-2	TRBJ1-3	TGTGCCAGCAGCTTAGTGAGCGGGACAGGGATTACTGGAAACACCATATATTTT	CASSLVSGTGITGNTIYF
NA	NA	TRBV20-1	TRBJ2-1	TGCAGTGCTAGAGAACTTCGGTCATCTGACTTC	CSARELRSSDF